Listed below are T cell receptor beta chains from one sample, sequenced in a study of T cells expressing NK-cell markers. No DNA is given; TCRdb re-called the 5' RACE reads and lists each CDR3 protein once. In total, the table holds over 150,000 distinct CDR3 sequences. Sequencing input: blood T cells: a sorted CD56 or NKG2C T cell subset, CD4+ or CD8+ T cells, or bulk PBMC T cells (not recorded which). These receptors all come from a woman aged 50 to 60 in good health. The CDR3 runs from the conserved cysteine through the conserved F or W.

j_gene	v_gene	CDR3aa
TRBJ2-1	TRBV4-1	CASSQGMEQFF
TRBJ2-1	TRBV7-9	CASSPRLDKNEQFF
TRBJ1-2	TRBV12-3/TRBV12-4	CAGGSGGGLNGYTF
TRBJ1-2	TRBV29-1	CSVVGTANYGYTF
TRBJ2-1	TRBV4-1	CASSSPSGSRGEQFF
TRBJ2-7	TRBV29-1	CSVEDSAGGYEQYF
TRBJ1-2	TRBV27	CASRPQTNYGYTF
TRBJ2-1	TRBV5-1	CASSLRDPNYNEQFF
TRBJ2-3	TRBV2	CASSEGAGAAYTQYF
TRBJ2-3	TRBV12-3/TRBV12-4	CASNIYGLAGTDTQYF
TRBJ1-2	TRBV29-1	CSVGTAGAGGYTF
TRBJ2-1	TRBV7-9	CASSLGSSGRDEQFF
TRBJ2-1	TRBV4-1	CASSQALRTGGSYNEQFF
TRBJ2-3	TRBV20-1	CSARGRLAGVSTDTQYF
TRBJ2-1	TRBV20-1	CSARFEREGYNEQFF
TRBJ2-5	TRBV11-2	CASSPRTSGRAEGETQYF
TRBJ1-1	TRBV30	CAWSSIGATEAFF
TRBJ1-2	TRBV3-1	CASSQELGSPYTF
TRBJ2-3	TRBV19	CASTEGGLAGSDTQYF
TRBJ2-5	TRBV9	CASSVHRDSQETQYF
TRBJ2-3	TRBV27	CASSDRGTDTQYF
TRBJ2-7	TRBV12-3/TRBV12-4	CASNRDGFTYEQYF
TRBJ2-7	TRBV27	CASSPGQDTNEQYF
TRBJ2-7	TRBV27	CASSLPGLAYEQYF
TRBJ2-1	TRBV6-1	CASSEPGGVNEQFF
TRBJ2-3	TRBV11-2	CASSEGGMLDTQYF
TRBJ2-5	TRBV3-1	CASSQGWGLQETQYF
TRBJ2-2	TRBV7-7	CASSPLSAGELFF
TRBJ2-1	TRBV24-1	CATSNDRFNEQFF
TRBJ2-3	TRBV3-1	CASSQKRRNPSTDTQYF
TRBJ1-1	TRBV2	CASSEFLGGYNAEAFF
TRBJ1-5	TRBV5-6	CASSLKQGESNQPQHF
TRBJ2-1	TRBV6-5	CASSDLTGVGNEQFF
TRBJ2-2	TRBV7-9	CASSFFGENTGELFF
TRBJ2-3	TRBV7-9	CASSPQWGASTDTQYF